The 2 T cell receptor beta chains below come from one sample, sequenced in a study of T cells in Graves' hyperthyroidism and ophthalmopathy. Researchers took RNA transcripts and amplified the TCR beta CDR3 regions from them. An initial round of RT-PCR targeting the TCR CDR3 relied on the HTBI primer set. TCRdb re-derived calls from the multiplex PCR reads in MiXCR, one entry per CDR3 protein. The table includes about 640,000 distinct CDR3 sequences, around 21% detected once. Sequenced sample: blood. The receptors were gathered from a man aged 30-40 years with Graves' ophthalmopathy.

The genes are TRBV20-1 and TRBJ2-3, with 9 bases matching TRBD1. The J segment lost 0 bases and the V segment lost 1 base, leaving 8 bases of the junction unmatched. The germline CDR1 and CDR2 sequences are DFQATT and SNEGSKA (reference sequence). The CDR3 length is 17 residues. As DNA, the CDR3 is TGCAGTGCTAGAGGTTTGGGGGACAGGGCTAGCACAGATACGCAGTATTTT. Translation: CSARGLGDRASTDTQYF.

The table lists this clonotype with a few counts. CDR3 residues: CASSDGGLFSYNEQFF. DNA for the CDR3: TGTGCCAGCAGTGACGGGGGACTTTTCTCCTACAATGAGCAGTTCTTC. This chain links TRBV6-1 with TRBJ2-1; tentatively, D is TRBD2 (6 bases). The CDR3 spans 16 residues. Germline V CDR1 and CDR2: MNHNS, SASEGT. V was shortened by 3 bases and J by 0 bases, with 12 bases between the two germline ends.